The clone carrying this TCR beta chain was counted between two and nine times. Antigen: not known. These data come from a study of cytomegalovirus exposure and HLA in healthy donors. Whole-study findings and limits: An observed cluster of highly shared sequence variants was recorded as a likely sequencing artifact. Among the most significant clusters, several appeared linked to common viral pathogens in a later analysis. A later analysis found that most CMV-associated TCR beta chains appeared HLA-restricted.

Trimming cost V 3 bases and J 5 bases; bases outside gene matches: 6. The CDR3 has 15 amino acids. CDR1 and CDR2 (germline): LGHNA, YSLEER. A multiplex PCR was run with 60 Vbeta primers and 13 Jbeta primers. The protocol was immunoSEQ multiplex PCR, while the TCRdb copy is restricted to in-frame clones and leaves out a portion. This sample yields under 150,000 clones, of which roughly four fifths are seen a single time; roughly 2% belongs to the top ten. The TCR sequence derives from a man aged 18-30 years in good health and CMV-seronegative. The sample consisted of PBMCs. The chain is built from TRBV4-3 and TRBJ2-2, with 7 bases that match TRBD1. The CDR3 sequence is CASSHRQGRTGELFF. As DNA, the CDR3 is TGCGCCAGCAGCCACCGACAGGGAAGGACCGGGGAGCTGTTTTTT.